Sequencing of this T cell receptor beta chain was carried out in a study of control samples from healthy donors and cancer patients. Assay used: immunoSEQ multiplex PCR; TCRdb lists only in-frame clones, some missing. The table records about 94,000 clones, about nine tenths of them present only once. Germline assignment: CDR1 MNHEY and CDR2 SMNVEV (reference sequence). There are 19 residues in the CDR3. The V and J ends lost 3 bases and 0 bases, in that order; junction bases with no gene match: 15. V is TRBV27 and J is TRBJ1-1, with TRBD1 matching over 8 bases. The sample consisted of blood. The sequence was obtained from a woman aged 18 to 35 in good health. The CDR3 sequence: CASSFLKDRVGGVNTEAFF. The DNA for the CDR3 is TGTGCCAGCAGTTTCCTTAAGGACAGGGTGGGAGGAGTGAACACTGAAGCTTTCTTT.